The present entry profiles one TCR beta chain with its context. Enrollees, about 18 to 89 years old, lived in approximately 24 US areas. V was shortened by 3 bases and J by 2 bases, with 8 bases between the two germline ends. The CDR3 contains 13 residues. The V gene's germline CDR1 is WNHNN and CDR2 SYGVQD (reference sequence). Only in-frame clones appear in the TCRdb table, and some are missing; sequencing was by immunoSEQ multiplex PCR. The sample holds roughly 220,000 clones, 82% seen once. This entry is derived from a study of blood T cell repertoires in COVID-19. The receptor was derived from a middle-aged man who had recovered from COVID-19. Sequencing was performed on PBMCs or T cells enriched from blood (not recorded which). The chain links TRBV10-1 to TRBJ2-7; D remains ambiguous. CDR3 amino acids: CASSELTAYEQYF. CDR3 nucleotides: TGCGCCAGCAGTGAATTAACAGCCTACGAGCAGTACTTC.